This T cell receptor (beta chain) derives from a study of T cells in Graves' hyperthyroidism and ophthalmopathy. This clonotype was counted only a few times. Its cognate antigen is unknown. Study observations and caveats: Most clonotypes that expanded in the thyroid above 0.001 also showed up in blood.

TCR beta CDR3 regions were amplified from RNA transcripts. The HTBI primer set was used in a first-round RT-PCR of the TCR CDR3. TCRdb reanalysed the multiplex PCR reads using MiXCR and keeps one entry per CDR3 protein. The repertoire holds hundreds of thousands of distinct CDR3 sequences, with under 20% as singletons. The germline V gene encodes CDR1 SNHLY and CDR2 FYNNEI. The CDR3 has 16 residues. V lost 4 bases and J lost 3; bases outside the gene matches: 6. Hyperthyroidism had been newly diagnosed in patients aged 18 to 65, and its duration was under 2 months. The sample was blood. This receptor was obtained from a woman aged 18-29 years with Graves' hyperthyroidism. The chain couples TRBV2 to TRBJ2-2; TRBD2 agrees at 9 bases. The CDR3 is CASSGFLAGHTGELFF. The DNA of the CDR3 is TGTGCCAGCAGTGGTTTCCTAGCGGGGCACACCGGGGAGCTGTTTTTT.